The sequence of this T cell receptor (beta chain) was determined in a study of shared clonotypes between healthy human individuals. Losses at the gene ends were 8 bases for V and 11 bases for J; bases not matched to a gene: 10. The CDR3 runs 13 residues. The V gene's germline CDR1 is SEHNR and CDR2 FQNEAQ (reference sequence). The repertoire was sequenced with immunoSEQ multiplex PCR; TCRdb's copy has only in-frame clones and lacks some. The table lists fewer than 550,000 clones, nearly 80% of them singletons. This clone was recorded once. The sequence was collected from a woman between 40 and 55 years old in good health. Some clones in this sample may be carry-over from other donors' samples. Source material: PBMCs. The rearrangement joins TRBV7-9 to TRBJ2-3, with 10 bases matching TRBD2. The CDR3 DNA sequence: TGTGCCAGCTCTGCTAGCGGGAGTTCAATGCAGTATTTT. It yields the protein CASSASGSSMQYF. Full variable domain (missing parts from reference TRBV7-9 and TRBJ2-3): DTGVSQNPRHKITKRGQNVTFRCDPISEHNRLYWYRQTLGQGPEFLTYFQNEAQLEKSRLLSDRFSAERPKGSFSTLEIQRTEQGDSAMYLCASSASGSSMQYFGPGTRLTVL.